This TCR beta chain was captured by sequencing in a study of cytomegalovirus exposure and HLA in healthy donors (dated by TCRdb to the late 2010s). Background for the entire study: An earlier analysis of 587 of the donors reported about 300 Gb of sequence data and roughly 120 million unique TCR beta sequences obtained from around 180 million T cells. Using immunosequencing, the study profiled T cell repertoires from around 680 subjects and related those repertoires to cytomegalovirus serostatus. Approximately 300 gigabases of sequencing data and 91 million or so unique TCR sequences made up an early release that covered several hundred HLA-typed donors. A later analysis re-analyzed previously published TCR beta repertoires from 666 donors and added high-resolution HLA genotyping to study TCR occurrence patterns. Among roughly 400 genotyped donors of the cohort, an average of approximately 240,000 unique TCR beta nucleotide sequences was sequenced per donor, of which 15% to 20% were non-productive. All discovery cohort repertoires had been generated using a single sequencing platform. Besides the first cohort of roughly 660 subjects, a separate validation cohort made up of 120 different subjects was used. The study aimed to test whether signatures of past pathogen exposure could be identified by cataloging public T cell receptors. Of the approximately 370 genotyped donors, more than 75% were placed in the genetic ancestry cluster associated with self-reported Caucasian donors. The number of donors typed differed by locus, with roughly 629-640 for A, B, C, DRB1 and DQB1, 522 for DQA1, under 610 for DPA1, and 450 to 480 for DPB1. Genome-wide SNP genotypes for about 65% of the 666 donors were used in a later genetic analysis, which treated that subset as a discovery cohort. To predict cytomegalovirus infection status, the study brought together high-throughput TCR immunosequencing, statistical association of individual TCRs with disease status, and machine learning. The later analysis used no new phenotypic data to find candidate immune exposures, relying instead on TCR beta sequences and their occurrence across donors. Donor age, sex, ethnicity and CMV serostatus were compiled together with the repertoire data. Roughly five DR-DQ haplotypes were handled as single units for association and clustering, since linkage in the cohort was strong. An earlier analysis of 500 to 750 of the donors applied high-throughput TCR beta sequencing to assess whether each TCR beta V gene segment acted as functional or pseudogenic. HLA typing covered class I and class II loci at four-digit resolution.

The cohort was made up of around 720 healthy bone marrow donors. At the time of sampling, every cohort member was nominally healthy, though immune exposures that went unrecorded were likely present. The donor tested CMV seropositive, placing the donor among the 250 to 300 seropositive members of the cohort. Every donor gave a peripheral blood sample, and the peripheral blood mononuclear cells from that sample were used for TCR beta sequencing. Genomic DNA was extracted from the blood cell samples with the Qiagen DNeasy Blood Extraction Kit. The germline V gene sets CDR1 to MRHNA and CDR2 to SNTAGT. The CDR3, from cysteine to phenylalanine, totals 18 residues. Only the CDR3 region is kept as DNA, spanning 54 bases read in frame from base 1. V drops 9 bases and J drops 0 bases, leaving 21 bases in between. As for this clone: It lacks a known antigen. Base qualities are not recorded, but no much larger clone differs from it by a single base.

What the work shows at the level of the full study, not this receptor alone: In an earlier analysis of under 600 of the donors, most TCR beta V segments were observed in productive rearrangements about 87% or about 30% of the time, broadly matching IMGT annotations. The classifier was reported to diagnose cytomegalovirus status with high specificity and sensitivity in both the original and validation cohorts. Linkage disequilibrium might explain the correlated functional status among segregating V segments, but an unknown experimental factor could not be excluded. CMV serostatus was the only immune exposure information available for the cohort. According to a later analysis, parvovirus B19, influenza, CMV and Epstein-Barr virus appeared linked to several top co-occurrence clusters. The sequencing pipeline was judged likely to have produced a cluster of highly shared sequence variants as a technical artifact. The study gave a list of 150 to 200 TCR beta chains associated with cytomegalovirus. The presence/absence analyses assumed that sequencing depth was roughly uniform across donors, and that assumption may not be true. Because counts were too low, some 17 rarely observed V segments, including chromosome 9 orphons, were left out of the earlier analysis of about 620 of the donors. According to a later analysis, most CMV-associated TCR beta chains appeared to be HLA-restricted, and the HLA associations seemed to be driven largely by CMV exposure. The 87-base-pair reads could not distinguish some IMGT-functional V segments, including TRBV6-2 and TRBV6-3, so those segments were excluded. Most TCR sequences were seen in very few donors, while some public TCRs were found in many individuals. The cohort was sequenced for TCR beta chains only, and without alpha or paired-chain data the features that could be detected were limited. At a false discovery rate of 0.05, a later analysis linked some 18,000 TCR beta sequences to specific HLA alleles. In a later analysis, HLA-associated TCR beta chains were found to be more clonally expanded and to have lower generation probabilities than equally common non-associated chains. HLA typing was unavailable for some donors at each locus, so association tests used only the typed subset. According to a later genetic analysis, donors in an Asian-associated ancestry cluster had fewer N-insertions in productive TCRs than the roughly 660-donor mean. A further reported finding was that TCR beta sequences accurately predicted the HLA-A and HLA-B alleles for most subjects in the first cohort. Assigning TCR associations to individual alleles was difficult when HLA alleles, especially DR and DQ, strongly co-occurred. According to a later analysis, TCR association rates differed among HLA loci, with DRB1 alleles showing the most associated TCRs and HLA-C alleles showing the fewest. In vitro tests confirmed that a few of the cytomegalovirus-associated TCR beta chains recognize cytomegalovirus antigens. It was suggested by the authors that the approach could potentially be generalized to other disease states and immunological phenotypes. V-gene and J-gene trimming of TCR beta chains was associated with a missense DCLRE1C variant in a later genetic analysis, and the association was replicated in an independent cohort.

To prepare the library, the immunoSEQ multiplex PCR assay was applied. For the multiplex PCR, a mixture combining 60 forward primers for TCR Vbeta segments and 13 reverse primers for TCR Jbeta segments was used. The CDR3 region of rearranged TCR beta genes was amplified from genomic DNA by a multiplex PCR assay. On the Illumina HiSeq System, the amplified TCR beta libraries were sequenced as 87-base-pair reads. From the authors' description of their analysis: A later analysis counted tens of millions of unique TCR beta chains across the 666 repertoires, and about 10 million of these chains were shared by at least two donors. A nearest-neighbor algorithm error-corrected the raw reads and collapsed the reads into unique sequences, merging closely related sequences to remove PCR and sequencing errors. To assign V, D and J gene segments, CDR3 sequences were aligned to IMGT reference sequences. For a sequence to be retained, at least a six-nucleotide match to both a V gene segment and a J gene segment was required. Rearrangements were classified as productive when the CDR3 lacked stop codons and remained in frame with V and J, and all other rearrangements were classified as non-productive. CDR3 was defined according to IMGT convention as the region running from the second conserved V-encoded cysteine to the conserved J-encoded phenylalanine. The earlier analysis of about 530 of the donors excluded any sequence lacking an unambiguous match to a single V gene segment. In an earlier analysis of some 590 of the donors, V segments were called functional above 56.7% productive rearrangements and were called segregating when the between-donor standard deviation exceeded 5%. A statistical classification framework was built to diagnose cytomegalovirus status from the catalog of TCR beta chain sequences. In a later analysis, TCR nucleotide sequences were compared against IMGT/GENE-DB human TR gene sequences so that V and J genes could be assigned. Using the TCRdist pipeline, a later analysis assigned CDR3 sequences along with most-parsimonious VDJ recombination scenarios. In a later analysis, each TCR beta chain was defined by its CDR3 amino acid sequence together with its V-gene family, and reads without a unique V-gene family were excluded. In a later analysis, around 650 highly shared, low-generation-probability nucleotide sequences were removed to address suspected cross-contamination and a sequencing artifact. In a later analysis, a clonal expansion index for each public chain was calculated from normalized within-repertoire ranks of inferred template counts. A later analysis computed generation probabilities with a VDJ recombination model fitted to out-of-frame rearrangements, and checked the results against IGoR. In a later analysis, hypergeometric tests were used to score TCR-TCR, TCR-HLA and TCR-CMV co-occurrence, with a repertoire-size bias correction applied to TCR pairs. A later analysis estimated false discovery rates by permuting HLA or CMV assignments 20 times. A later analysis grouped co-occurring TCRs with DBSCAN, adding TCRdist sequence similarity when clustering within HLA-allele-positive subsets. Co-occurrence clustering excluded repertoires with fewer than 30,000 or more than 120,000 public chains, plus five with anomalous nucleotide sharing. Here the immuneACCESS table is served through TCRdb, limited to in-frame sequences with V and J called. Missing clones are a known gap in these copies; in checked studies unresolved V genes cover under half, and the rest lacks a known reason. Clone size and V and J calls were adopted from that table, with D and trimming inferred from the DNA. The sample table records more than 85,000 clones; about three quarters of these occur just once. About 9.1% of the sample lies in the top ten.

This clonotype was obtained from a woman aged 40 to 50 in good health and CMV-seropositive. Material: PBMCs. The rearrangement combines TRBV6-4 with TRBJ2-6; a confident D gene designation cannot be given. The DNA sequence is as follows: TGTGCCAGGAGTTACGTAACAGAAACATTCTCTGGGGCCAACGTCCTGACTTTC. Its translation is CARSYVTETFSGANVLTF.